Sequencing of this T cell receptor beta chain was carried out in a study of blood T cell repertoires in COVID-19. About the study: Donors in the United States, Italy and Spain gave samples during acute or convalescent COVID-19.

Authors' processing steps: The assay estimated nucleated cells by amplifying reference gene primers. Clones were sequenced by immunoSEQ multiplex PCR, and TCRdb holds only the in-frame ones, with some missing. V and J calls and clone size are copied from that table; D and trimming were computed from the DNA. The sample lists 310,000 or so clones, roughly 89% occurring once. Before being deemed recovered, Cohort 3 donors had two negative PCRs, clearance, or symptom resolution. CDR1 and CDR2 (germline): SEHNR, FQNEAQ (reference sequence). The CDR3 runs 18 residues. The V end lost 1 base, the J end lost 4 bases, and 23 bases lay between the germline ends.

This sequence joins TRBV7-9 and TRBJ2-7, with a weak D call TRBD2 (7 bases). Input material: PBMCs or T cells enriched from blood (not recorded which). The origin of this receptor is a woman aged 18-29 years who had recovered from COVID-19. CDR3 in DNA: TGTGCCAGCAGCTTAGGAGGGGGAGGGTTGACACTCCGGTACGAGCAGTACTTC. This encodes CASSLGGGGLTLRYEQYF.